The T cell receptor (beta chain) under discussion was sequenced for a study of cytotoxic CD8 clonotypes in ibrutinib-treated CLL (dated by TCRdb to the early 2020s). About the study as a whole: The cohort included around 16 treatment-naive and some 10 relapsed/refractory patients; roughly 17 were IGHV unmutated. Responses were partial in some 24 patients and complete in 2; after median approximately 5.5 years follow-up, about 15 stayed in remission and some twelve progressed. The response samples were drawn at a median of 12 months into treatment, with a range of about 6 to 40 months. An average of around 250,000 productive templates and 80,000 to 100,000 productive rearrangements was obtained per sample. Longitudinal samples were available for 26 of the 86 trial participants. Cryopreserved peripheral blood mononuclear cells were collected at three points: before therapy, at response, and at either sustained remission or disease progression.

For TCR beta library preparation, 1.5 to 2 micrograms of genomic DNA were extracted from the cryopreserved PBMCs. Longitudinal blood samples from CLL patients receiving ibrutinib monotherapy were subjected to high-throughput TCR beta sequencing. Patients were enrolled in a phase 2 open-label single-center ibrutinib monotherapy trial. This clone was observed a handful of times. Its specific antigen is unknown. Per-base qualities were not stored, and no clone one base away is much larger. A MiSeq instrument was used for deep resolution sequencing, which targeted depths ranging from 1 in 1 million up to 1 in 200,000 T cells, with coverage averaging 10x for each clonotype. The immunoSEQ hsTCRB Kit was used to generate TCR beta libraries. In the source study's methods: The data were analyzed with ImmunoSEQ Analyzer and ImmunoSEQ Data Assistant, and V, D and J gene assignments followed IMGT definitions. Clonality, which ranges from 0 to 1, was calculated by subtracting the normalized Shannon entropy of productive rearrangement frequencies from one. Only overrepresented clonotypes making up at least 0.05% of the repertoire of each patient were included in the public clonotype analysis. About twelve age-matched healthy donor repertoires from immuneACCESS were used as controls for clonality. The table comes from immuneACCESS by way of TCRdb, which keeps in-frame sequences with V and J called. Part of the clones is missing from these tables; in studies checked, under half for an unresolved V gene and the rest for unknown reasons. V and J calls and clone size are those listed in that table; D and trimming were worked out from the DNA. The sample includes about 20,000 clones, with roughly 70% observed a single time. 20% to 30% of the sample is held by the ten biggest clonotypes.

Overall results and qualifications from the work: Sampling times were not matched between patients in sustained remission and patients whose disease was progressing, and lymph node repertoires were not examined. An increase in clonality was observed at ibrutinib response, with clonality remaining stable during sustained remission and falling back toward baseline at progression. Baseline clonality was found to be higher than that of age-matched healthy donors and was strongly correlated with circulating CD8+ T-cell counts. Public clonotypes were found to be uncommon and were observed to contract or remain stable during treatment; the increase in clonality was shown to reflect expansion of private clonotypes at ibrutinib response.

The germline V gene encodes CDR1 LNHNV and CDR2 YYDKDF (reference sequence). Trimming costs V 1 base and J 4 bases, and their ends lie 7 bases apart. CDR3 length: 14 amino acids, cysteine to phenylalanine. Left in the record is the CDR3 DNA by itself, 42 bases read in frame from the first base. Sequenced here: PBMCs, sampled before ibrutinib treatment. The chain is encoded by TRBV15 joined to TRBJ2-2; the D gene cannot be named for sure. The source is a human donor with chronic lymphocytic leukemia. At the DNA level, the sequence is TGTGCCACCAGCAGAGGCAAGCCCACCGGGGAGCTGTTTTTT. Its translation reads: CATSRGKPTGELFF.